Listed below are T cell receptor beta chains from one sample, sequenced in a study of T cells in Graves' hyperthyroidism and ophthalmopathy. TCRdb redid the calling of the multiplex PCR reads with MiXCR, one entry per CDR3 protein. The table records some 360,000 distinct CDR3 sequences, around 18% of them present only once. The material sequenced was blood. The source of these receptors is a woman between 35 and 50 years old with Graves' ophthalmopathy. CDR3s include the opening cysteine and the closing phenylalanine or tryptophan. D genes are given only for firm matches. Clone size is shown for a subset of rows, as once, few, many or a class of expanded clone.

v_gene	abundance	j_gene	d_gene	CDR3nt	CDR3aa
TRBV6-5	-	TRBJ2-2	TRBD2	TGTGCCAGCAGTTTAGCGGGAAGTTTCACCGGGGAGCTGTTTTTT	CASSLAGSFTGELFF
TRBV29-1	-	TRBJ2-5	-	TGCAGCGTACGTTCCGACCCGACCCAGTACTTC	CSVRSDPTQYF
TRBV6-1	many	TRBJ2-2	TRBD1	TGTGCCAGCAACACAGGGGTCCCCACCGGGGAGCTGTTTTTT	CASNTGVPTGELFF
TRBV14	many	TRBJ1-1	-	TGTGCCAGCAGCCAGCAGCGGAACACTGAAGCTTTCTTT	CASSQQRNTEAFF
TRBV28	-	TRBJ2-5	-	TGTGCCAGCAGTCCCCTGGACAAAGAAGAGACCCAGTACTTC	CASSPLDKEETQYF
TRBV10-3	many	TRBJ1-5	-	TGTGCCATCACTCAAGGGGGGGGGCAGCCCCAGCATTTT	CAITQGGGQPQHF
TRBV7-2	-	TRBJ1-1	-	TGTGCCAGCAGCTTCCGGGCCCGGCGCGCTGAAGCTTTCTTT	CASSFRARRAEAFF
TRBV19	-	TRBJ2-2	TRBD2	TGTGCCAGTAGCAGGGACTATAACACCGGGGAGCTGTTTTTT	CASSRDYNTGELFF
TRBV6-1	many	TRBJ2-2	-	TGTGCCAGCATGACGGGGCGGAGGAACACCGGGGAGCTGTTTTTT	CASMTGRRNTGELFF
TRBV28	many	TRBJ1-5	-	TGTGCCAGCAGTTTTGTTAGCAATCAGCCCCAGCATTTT	CASSFVSNQPQHF
TRBV7-9	many	TRBJ2-5	TRBD2	TGTGCCAGCAGCTTGACGATCGGGGGGGAGACCCAGTACTTC	CASSLTIGGETQYF
TRBV20-1	many	TRBJ1-3	TRBD1	TGCAGTGCCCCCGGACAGGGGGACACCATATATTTT	CSAPGQGDTIYF
TRBV12-3/TRBV12-4	many	TRBJ1-1	-	TGTGCCAGCAGTTTTAGCACTGAAGCTTTCTTT	CASSFSTEAFF
TRBV4-2	many	TRBJ1-1	-	TGTGCCAGCAGCCCGACCGTTTTGAACACTGAAGCTTTCTTT	CASSPTVLNTEAFF
TRBV29-1	many	TRBJ2-7	TRBD2	TGCAGCGTTGGGGGTAGCGGGGAGCTTGGGGTGCAGTACTTC	CSVGGSGELGVQYF
TRBV10-3	once	TRBJ1-3	-	TGTGCCGCCAGGGATTCAGGAGGAAACACCATATATTTT	CAARDSGGNTIYF
TRBV3-1	-	TRBJ2-7	TRBD2	TGTGTCAGCAGCCAAGGAAATAGCGGGAGCTACGAGCAGTACTTC	CVSSQGNSGSYEQYF
TRBV5-1	many	TRBJ2-7	-	TGCGCCAGCAGCACCGGAGGTGGTAAGTGGTACTACGAGCAGTACTTC	CASSTGGGKWYYEQYF
TRBV28	many	TRBJ2-4	-	TGTGCCAGCAGCCGCGGAGGACTAGCCAAAAACATTCAGTACTTC	CASSRGGLAKNIQYF
TRBV12-3/TRBV12-4	many	TRBJ2-7	-	TGTGCCAGCAGTTTAGTTCTTGGCGAGCAGTACTTC	CASSLVLGEQYF
TRBV12-3/TRBV12-4	many	TRBJ1-5	-	TGTGCCAGCAGTTTAGGGGGCTCCAATCAGCCCCAGCATTTT	CASSLGGSNQPQHF
TRBV28	-	TRBJ2-5	-	TGTGCCAGCAGAAACCCGGGATTGGGGGAGACCCAGTACTTC	CASRNPGLGETQYF
TRBV19	many	TRBJ2-2	TRBD1	TGTGCCAGTAGCCCCTCTGACAGGGCCTTTTTCACCGGGGAGCTGTTTTTT	CASSPSDRAFFTGELFF
TRBV6-1	many	TRBJ1-2	-	TGTGCCAGCAGTGCAGGGTATGGCTACACCTTC	CASSAGYGYTF
TRBV12-3/TRBV12-4	many	TRBJ2-2	TRBD2	TGTGCCAGCCGCCAAGCGGGAGCGGTTTTTGGGGAGCTGTTTTTT	CASRQAGAVFGELFF
TRBV5-1	many	TRBJ1-1	-	TGCGCCAGCAGCTTGGGACGGGGAGGGTTTGAAGCTTTCTTT	CASSLGRGGFEAFF
TRBV5-1	many	TRBJ1-1	-	TGCGCCAGCAGCTTGCGGGGGGATAGCACTGAAGCTTTCTTT	CASSLRGDSTEAFF
TRBV6-1	once	TRBJ1-1	-	TGTGCCAGCAGCCCAGTCGCCTGGAACACTGAAGCTTTCTTT	CASSPVAWNTEAFF
TRBV19	many	TRBJ2-4	TRBD1	TGTGCCAGTAATTCCCCGGGACAGCTTTCTTTAGCCAAAAACATTCAGTACTTC	CASNSPGQLSLAKNIQYF